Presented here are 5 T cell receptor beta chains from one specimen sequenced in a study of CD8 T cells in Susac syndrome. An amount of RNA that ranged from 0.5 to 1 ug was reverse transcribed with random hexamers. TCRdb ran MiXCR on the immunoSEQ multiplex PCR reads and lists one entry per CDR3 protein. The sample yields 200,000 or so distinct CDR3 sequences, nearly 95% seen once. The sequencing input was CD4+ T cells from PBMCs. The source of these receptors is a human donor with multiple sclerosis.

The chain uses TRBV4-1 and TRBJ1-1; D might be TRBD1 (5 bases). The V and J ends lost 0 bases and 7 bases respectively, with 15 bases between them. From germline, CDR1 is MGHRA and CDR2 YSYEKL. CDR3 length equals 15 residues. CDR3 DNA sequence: TGCGCCAGCAGCCAAGATATTGGGGCGCGGAGTGAAGCTTTCTTT. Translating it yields CASSQDIGARSEAFF.

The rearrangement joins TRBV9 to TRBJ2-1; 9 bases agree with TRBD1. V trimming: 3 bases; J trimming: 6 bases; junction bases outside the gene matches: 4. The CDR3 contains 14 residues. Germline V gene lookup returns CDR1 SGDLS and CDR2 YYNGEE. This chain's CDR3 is CASSDDRGVNEQFF. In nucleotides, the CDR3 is TGTGCCAGCAGCGACGACAGGGGGGTCAATGAGCAGTTCTTC.

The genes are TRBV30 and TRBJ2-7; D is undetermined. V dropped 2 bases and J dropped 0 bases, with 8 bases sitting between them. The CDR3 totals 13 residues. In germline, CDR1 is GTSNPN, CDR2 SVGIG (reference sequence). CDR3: CAWSLKSSYEQYF. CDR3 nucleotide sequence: TGTGCCTGGAGTCTCAAGAGCTCCTACGAGCAGTACTTC.

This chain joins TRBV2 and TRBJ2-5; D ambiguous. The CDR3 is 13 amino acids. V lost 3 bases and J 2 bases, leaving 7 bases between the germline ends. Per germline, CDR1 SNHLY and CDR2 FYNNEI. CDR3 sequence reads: CASSERMQETQYF. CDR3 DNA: TGTGCCAGCAGTGAGCGAATGCAAGAGACCCAGTACTTC.

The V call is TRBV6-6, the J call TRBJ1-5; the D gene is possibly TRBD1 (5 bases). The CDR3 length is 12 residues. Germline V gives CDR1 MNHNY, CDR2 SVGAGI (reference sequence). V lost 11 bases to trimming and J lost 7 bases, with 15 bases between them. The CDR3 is CAVSTREQPQHF. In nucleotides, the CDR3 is TGTGCCGTCTCGACCAGGGAACAGCCCCAGCATTTT.